This TCR beta chain was identified during a study of blood T cell repertoires in COVID-19. Study as a whole: Sites across the United States, Italy and Spain contributed samples from acute and convalescent COVID-19. From T cells, B-cell-depleted T cells, or PBMCs came the material, which was cDNA or gDNA.

Per the original data handling: Researchers report that nucleated cell counts were estimated from reference gene primer amplification. Generated by immunoSEQ multiplex PCR, the TCRdb table keeps only in-frame clones and is missing some. The V and J calls and clone size are taken from that table; D and trimming were inferred from the DNA. Among about 360,000 clones, approximately 77% were seen once, and the ten largest hold 0.85% to 1.2%. Trimming shortened V by 4 bases and J by 8 bases, and 6 bases separated the two germline ends. The CDR3 totals 10 residues. CDR1 and CDR2 from the germline V gene are SQVTM and ANQGSEA.

The receptor was isolated from a human donor with acute or convalescent COVID-19. The donor label of this sample is uncertain. The genes are TRBV29-1 and TRBJ2-1, with a tentative D call TRBD2 (5 bases). The sequencing input was peripheral blood. The CDR3, as DNA: TGCAGCGTTGGGACTTATGAGCAGTTCTTC. This encodes CSVGTYEQFF.